This T cell receptor (beta chain) emerged from a study of shared clonotypes between healthy human individuals. Points from the study as a whole: Only blood was sampled; tissue repertoires likely differ. Memory subsets had estimated richness that was generally smaller than that of naive subsets.

Each subset's genomic DNA was split evenly across several immunoSEQ plates. Using approximately 190 ng DNA, roughly 33,000 T cell genomes, the sorted-subset replicate PCRs were run. Assay: immunoSEQ multiplex PCR; the TCRdb copy retains only in-frame clones and omits some. Of more than 550,000 clones detected, 90% appear once; the ten largest clones hold approximately 35%. This clone was observed a few times. Antigen specificity is unknown. V lost 4 bases, J lost 3 bases, and 12 bases lay in between. Germline V CDR1 and CDR2: SQVTM, ANQGSEA. The length of the CDR3 is 13 residues. The rearrangement uses TRBV29-1 and TRBJ1-1, with a possible D match to TRBD1 (6 bases). Sequences were obtained from memory CD8+ T cells from PBMCs. The subset is: CD45RO+ cells pooled with CCR7-negative TemRA cells. This clonotype was obtained from a man younger than 35 in good health. Some clones in this sample may be carry-over from other donors' samples. The CDR3 here is CSVGPGADTEAFF. The CDR3 nucleotides are TGCAGCGTTGGGCCGGGGGCGGACACTGAAGCTTTCTTT.